The rows below give T cell receptor beta chains drawn from one sample of a study of identical twins. TCRdb recomputed calls from the 5' RACE reads with MiXCR, one row per CDR3 protein. This table has approximately 210,000 distinct CDR3 sequences, around 10% appearing once. The sample consisted of memory (CD45RO+) T cells sorted from blood. These receptors were taken from a woman younger than 30 in good health. Both conserved end residues are trimmed from each CDR3.

J gene: TRBJ1-5
V gene: TRBV2
CDR3 protein: ASQGDSNQPQH

J gene: TRBJ2-3
V gene: TRBV18
CDR3 protein: ASSFTSGSPDTQY

J gene: TRBJ1-2
V gene: TRBV6-6
CDR3 protein: ASDRPPGGYT

J gene: TRBJ2-1
V gene: TRBV5-1
CDR3 protein: ASRRLAGDVEQF

J gene: TRBJ1-2
V gene: TRBV12-3/TRBV12-4
CDR3 protein: ASNRDSDGYT

J gene: TRBJ1-5
V gene: TRBV12-3/TRBV12-4
CDR3 protein: ASSIGGGQPQH

J gene: TRBJ2-5
V gene: TRBV12-3/TRBV12-4
CDR3 protein: ASRGVSGGQETQY

J gene: TRBJ2-5
V gene: TRBV7-2
CDR3 protein: ASSLVSANQETQY

J gene: TRBJ1-5
V gene: TRBV27
CDR3 protein: ASSPASPGGRQPQH

J gene: TRBJ2-7
V gene: TRBV25-1
CDR3 protein: ASSELGGTSGNSYEQY

J gene: TRBJ1-1
V gene: TRBV7-9
CDR3 protein: ASSLTGATF

J gene: TRBJ2-1
V gene: TRBV20-1
CDR3 protein: SAGQGGNEQF

J gene: TRBJ2-4
V gene: TRBV10-2
CDR3 protein: ASSAWGTENIQY

J gene: TRBJ2-3
V gene: TRBV20-1
CDR3 protein: SARGVSGSWSGTDTQY

J gene: TRBJ2-5
V gene: TRBV28
CDR3 protein: ASSLHKSETQY

J gene: TRBJ1-1
V gene: TRBV5-1
CDR3 protein: ASSLGWTGGAEAEAF

J gene: TRBJ2-1
V gene: TRBV20-1
CDR3 protein: SAPWVAGGRRNEQF

J gene: TRBJ2-1
V gene: TRBV11-2
CDR3 protein: ASSSLGGGNGEQF

J gene: TRBJ2-5
V gene: TRBV13
CDR3 protein: ASSLVPAGTNQETQY

J gene: TRBJ1-5
V gene: TRBV20-1
CDR3 protein: SARDWQPNQPQH